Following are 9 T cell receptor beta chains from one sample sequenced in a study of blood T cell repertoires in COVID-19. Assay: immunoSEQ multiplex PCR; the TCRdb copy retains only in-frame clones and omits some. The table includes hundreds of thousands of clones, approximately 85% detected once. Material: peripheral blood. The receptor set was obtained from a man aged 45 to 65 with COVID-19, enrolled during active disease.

In nucleotides, the CDR3 is TGTGCCAGCAGGGTTCGGGGGAGCCATGGCTACACCTTC. It specifies CASRVRGSHGYTF. The chain uses TRBV3-1 (or the pseudogene TRBV3-2) and TRBJ1-2; TRBD1 might be the D (5 bases). Germline assignment: CDR1 LGHDT and CDR2 YNNKEL (reference sequence). This CDR3 comprises 13 residues. The germline V and J ends were trimmed by 6 bases and 6 bases, with 14 bases remaining between them.

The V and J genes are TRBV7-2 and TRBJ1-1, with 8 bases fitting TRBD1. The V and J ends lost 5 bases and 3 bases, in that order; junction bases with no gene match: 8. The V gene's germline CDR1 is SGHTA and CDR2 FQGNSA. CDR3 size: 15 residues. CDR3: CASSPRQGTDTEAFF. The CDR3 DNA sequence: TGTGCCAGCAGCCCGCGACAGGGGACGGACACTGAAGCTTTCTTT.

In DNA form, the CDR3 reads TGTGCCACCAGCAGAGAAGAGTTCCAGCCCCAGCATTTT. This sequence encodes CATSREEFQPQHF. V is TRBV15 and J is TRBJ1-5, with D hard to call. Germline V lookup: CDR1 LNHNV, CDR2 YYDKDF (reference sequence). The V and J ends lost 0 bases and 7 bases respectively, with 7 bases between them. There are 13 residues in the CDR3.

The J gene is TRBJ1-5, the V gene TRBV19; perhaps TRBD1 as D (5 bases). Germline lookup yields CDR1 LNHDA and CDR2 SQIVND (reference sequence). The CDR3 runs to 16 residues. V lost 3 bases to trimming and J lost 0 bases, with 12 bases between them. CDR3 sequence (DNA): TGTGCCAGTAGTATGGGCAGGGACTTTAGCAATCAGCCCCAGCATTTT. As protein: CASSMGRDFSNQPQHF.

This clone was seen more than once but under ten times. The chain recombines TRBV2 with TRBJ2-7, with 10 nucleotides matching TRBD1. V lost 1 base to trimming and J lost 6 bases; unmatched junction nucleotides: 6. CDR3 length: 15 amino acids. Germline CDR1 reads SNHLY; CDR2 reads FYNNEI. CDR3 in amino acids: CASSEGDRGRGEQYF. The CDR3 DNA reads TGTGCCAGCAGTGAAGGAGACAGGGGGCGCGGCGAGCAGTACTTC.

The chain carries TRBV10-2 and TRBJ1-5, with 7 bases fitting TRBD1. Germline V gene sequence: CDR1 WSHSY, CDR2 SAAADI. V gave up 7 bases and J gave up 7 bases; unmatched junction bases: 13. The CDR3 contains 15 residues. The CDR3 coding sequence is TGCGCCAGCACTCCGACAGGGCCCTCCGGGCAGCCCCAGCATTTT. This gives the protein CASTPTGPSGQPQHF.

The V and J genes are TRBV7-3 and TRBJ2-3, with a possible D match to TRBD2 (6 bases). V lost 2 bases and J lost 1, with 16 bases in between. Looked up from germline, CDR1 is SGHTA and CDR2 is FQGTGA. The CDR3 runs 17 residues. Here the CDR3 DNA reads TGTGCCAGCAGCTTAGGTCTCGCGGGGCCGGGCACAGATACGCAGTATTTT. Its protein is CASSLGLAGPGTDTQYF.

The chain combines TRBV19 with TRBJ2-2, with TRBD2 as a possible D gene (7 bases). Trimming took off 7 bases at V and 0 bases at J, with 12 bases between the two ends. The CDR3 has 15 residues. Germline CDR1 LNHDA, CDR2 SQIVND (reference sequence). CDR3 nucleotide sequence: TGTGCCAGTAAAGGGGGGGGTGCGAACACCGGGGAGCTGTTTTTT. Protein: CASKGGGANTGELFF.

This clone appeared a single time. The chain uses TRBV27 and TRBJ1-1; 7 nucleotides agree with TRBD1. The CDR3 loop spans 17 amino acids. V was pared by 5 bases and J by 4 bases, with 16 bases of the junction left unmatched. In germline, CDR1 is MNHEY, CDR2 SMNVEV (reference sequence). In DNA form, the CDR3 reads TGTGCCAGCAGTCCCCTTCATCACAGGGGAGGTACCACTGAAGCTTTCTTT. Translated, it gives CASSPLHHRGGTTEAFF.